These T cell receptor beta chains were read from a single sample in a study of T cell responses to AZD1222 COVID-19 vaccine. Here immunoSEQ multiplex PCR was the method, and the copy in TCRdb shows in-frame clones only, minus some. The sample lists 160,000 or so clones, roughly 94% seen once, with about 4.6% in the top ten. Sequences were derived from peripheral blood, sampled 28 days after the second AZD1222 dose. The source of these receptors is an adult who received the AZD1222 COVID-19 vaccine. CDR3s include the opening cysteine and the closing phenylalanine or tryptophan. A D gene is named only where the DNA matches it firmly. Clone size is given for some rows only: seen once, a few or many times, or a class if the clone is expanded.

d_gene,abundance,v_gene,j_gene,CDR3nt,CDR3aa
TRBD1,.,TRBV6-5,TRBJ1-2,TGTGCGGGGCAGGGGGGCTTCTATGGCTACACCTTC,CAGQGGFYGYTF
.,.,TRBV29-1,TRBJ1-2,TGCAGCGGAGAAACCCAGCGGGAGACAGACGGCTATGGCTACACCTTC,CSGETQRETDGYGYTF
.,.,TRBV4-1,TRBJ2-4,TGCGCCAGCAGCCAAGGGGGTTGGGCAGGGCTAGCCAAAAACATTCAGTACTTC,CASSQGGWAGLAKNIQYF
TRBD1,.,TRBV2,TRBJ1-1,TGTGCCAGCAGTGAAAGGTGGGCAGGGGGCACTGAAGCTTTCTTT,CASSERWAGGTEAFF
.,.,TRBV14,TRBJ2-1,TGTGCCAGCAGCCAAGTTCGGTACAATGAGCAGTTCTTC,CASSQVRYNEQFF
.,.,TRBV7-6,TRBJ1-1,TGTGCCAGCAGCTTAACCGGCAGGGATCGTTACACTGAAGCTTTCTTT,CASSLTGRDRYTEAFF
.,.,TRBV30,TRBJ1-6,TGTGCCTGGAGTGTGCAGTCACCCCTCCACTTT,CAWSVQSPLHF
.,once,TRBV2,TRBJ1-2,TGTGCCAGCAGTAAAGCCGGGACTGAAGCTAACTATGGCTACACCTTC,CASSKAGTEANYGYTF
.,.,TRBV29-1,TRBJ2-3,TGCAGCGTTGCACAGGGAGATACGCAGTATTTT,CSVAQGDTQYF
.,.,TRBV12-3/TRBV12-4,TRBJ1-1,TGTGCCAGCAGTTTAAGAAGGGGTTCTGAAGCTTTCTTT,CASSLRRGSEAFF
.,.,TRBV7-9,TRBJ1-1,TGTGCCAGCAGCTCTACCGGGACACCGAACACTGAAGCTTTCTTT,CASSSTGTPNTEAFF
TRBD2,.,TRBV7-9,TRBJ2-1,TGTGCCAGCAGCTTAGGGCTAGCGGCACCCTACAATGAGCAGTTCTTC,CASSLGLAAPYNEQFF
.,.,TRBV7-3,TRBJ1-3,TGTGCCAGCAGCCCCTACCCGGACAGCTCTGGAAACACCATATATTTT,CASSPYPDSSGNTIYF
.,.,TRBV6-2/TRBV6-3,TRBJ2-1,TGTGCCAGCAGTCCGGGAAAAACCGCGTCTAAGGACAATGAGCAGTTCTTC,CASSPGKTASKDNEQFF
.,.,TRBV30,TRBJ2-5,TGTGCCTGGAGTCCTAGGGAGACCCAGTACTTC,CAWSPRETQYF
.,.,TRBV9,TRBJ2-5,TGTGCCAGCAGCGAGGTGGGAGGGACCCAGTACTTC,CASSEVGGTQYF
TRBD1,.,TRBV2,TRBJ1-6,TGTGCCAGCAGTGAAGAAGGACAGGGGAATTCACCCCTCCACTTT,CASSEEGQGNSPLHF
.,.,TRBV7-9,TRBJ2-7,TGTGCCAGCAGCTTACGGGCAGGAGGTCCGTTCGAGCAGTACTTC,CASSLRAGGPFEQYF
TRBD1,once,TRBV19,TRBJ1-6,TGTGCCAGTAGTAACACGGACAGGTCAGAAAATTCACCCCTCCACTTT,CASSNTDRSENSPLHF
.,.,TRBV5-1,TRBJ1-4,TGCGCCAGCAGCCGAGGGGTATCTGAAAAACTGTTTTTT,CASSRGVSEKLFF
.,.,TRBV11-2,TRBJ1-5,TGTGCCAGCAGCTTAGATTTGGCATTGGGTAGGCCCCAGCATTTT,CASSLDLALGRPQHF
TRBD1,.,TRBV19,TRBJ1-1,TGTGCCAGTAGTATTGGGACAGGAGGGAACACTGAAGCTTTCTTT,CASSIGTGGNTEAFF
TRBD2,.,TRBV27,TRBJ2-1,TGTGCCAGTGGACTAGCCTACAATGAGCAGTTCTTC,CASGLAYNEQFF
.,.,TRBV12-5,TRBJ2-1,TGTGCTAGTGGCCCAGAGGGTCTTCCCTACAATGAGCAGTTCTTC,CASGPEGLPYNEQFF
TRBD1,.,TRBV4-3,TRBJ1-2,TGCGCCAGCAGCCAAGGGCAGGGGGTGCGGGGCTACACCTTC,CASSQGQGVRGYTF
.,.,TRBV24-1,TRBJ2-1,TGTGCCACCAGACCCCGATCGGGGAATGAGCAGTTCTTC,CATRPRSGNEQFF
.,.,TRBV28,TRBJ2-1,TGTGCCAGCAGTTTGAACCCGAGCTCCTACAATGAGCAGTTCTTC,CASSLNPSSYNEQFF
TRBD1,.,TRBV6-5,TRBJ1-3,TGTGCCAGCAGTTACCTGTCAGGGGGAAGTTGGAACACCATATATTTT,CASSYLSGGSWNTIYF
.,.,TRBV5-1,TRBJ2-1,TGCGCCAGCAGCTTCCGCTACAATGAGCAGTTCTTC,CASSFRYNEQFF
.,.,TRBV11-2,TRBJ2-1,TGTGCCAGCAGCTTGGGACCCACTGATGGGAATGAGCAGTTCTTC,CASSLGPTDGNEQFF
TRBD2,.,TRBV7-6,TRBJ2-1,TGTGCCAGCAGCTCGTTAAGCGGGAGGGTCTACAATGAGCAGTTCTTC,CASSSLSGRVYNEQFF
TRBD1,.,TRBV18,TRBJ1-4,TGTGCCAGCTCACCACCGGGACAGGGTGAAAAACTGTTTTTT,CASSPPGQGEKLFF
.,.,TRBV9,TRBJ1-2,TGTGCCAGCAGCGTTCCCGGTTCGTATGGCTACACCTTC,CASSVPGSYGYTF
TRBD1,.,TRBV11-3,TRBJ2-1,TGTGCCAGCAGCTTAACCCCCTGGCCAGGGGGCTTTCAATACAATGAGCAGTTCTTC,CASSLTPWPGGFQYNEQFF
TRBD1,.,TRBV9,TRBJ1-1,TGTGCCAGCAGCGCCGGGACAGCCCGTGAAGCTTTCTTT,CASSAGTAREAFF
.,.,TRBV9,TRBJ1-1,TGTGCCAGCGGATACGGGCAGATGAACACTGAAGCTTTCTTT,CASGYGQMNTEAFF
.,.,TRBV21-1,TRBJ1-2,TGTGCCAGCAGCAATCGGACCCCAAGGGACTATGGCTACACCTTC,CASSNRTPRDYGYTF
.,.,TRBV7-9,TRBJ2-1,TGTGCCAGCAGCTTAGAGACAGTCGGGGAGCAGTTCTTC,CASSLETVGEQFF
.,once,TRBV28,TRBJ1-2,TGTGCCAGCAGCGCCCCATCTAACTATGGCTACACCTTC,CASSAPSNYGYTF
TRBD2,.,TRBV6-6,TRBJ2-3,TGTGCCAGCAGTTACGGGAGGGTTCGTCGCACAGATACGCAGTATTTT,CASSYGRVRRTDTQYF